The 28 T cell receptor beta chains below all came from one sample that was sequenced in a study of cytomegalovirus exposure and HLA in healthy donors (TCRdb year 2017). Library preparation was by the immunoSEQ multiplex PCR assay. The multiplex PCR relied on a mix of 60 forward primers for TCR Vbeta segments and 13 reverse primers for TCR Jbeta segments. TCRdb obtained this table from immuneACCESS and retained in-frame rearrangements with V and J assigned. These tables miss some clones; where compared with another copy, unresolved V genes account for less than half of the shortfall, and the remainder is unexplained. The table for this sample lists more than 140,000 clones; about three fifths of them were counted only once. The ten largest clones capture around 3% of the sample. Sample: PBMCs. The receptors stem from a woman aged 25-40 years in good health and CMV-seropositive.

The genes are TRBV4-2 and TRBJ2-2; 12 bases are shared with TRBD2. This CDR3 contains 20 residues. Germline trimming cut 1 base from V and 7 bases from J; bases unmatched to any gene: 16. Per germline, CDR1 LGHNA and CDR2 YNFKEQ. DNA for the CDR3: TGTGCCAGCAGCCAAGGACTAGCGGGAGTCATTACAACAAGTCTCGGGGAGCTGTTTTTT. It is translated as CASSQGLAGVITTSLGELFF.

The rearrangement uses TRBV5-1 and TRBJ1-2, with no clear D. V shed 1 base and J shed 4 bases, with 8 bases lying between them. CDR1 is SGHRS, CDR2 YFSETQ, per germline. The length of the CDR3 is 13 residues. CDR3 sequence reads: CASSLLGSYGYTF. In nucleotides, the CDR3 is TGCGCCAGCAGCTTGCTAGGGAGCTATGGCTACACCTTC.

The chain couples TRBV9 to TRBJ1-6, with a possible D match to TRBD1 (5 bases). The CDR3 extends over 15 amino acids. V lost 2 bases to trimming and J lost 9 bases, with 15 bases between them. Germline-derived CDR1 and CDR2 are SGDLS and YYNGEE. The CDR3 here is CASSVNDSPFSPLHF. The CDR3, as DNA: TGTGCCAGCAGCGTCAATGACAGCCCTTTTTCACCCCTCCACTTT.

V is TRBV6-5 and J is TRBJ2-7, with D possibly being TRBD2 (6 bases). The CDR3 contains 14 residues. Between the trimmed V and J ends, which lost 1 base and 2 bases, there was a span of 9 bases. In germline, CDR1 is MNHEY, CDR2 SVGAGI. CDR3 residues: CASSYFGGTYEQYF. The CDR3 nucleotides read TGTGCCAGCAGTTACTTTGGGGGGACCTACGAGCAGTACTTC.

This clone showed up just a few times. This chain connects TRBV4-2 to TRBJ2-7, with a possible D match to TRBD2 (6 bases). Germline V gives CDR1 LGHNA, CDR2 YNFKEQ. Trimming removed 4 bases from V and 0 bases from J, with 13 bases in between. The CDR3 loop spans 15 amino acids. The CDR3: CASSPTSPSSYEQYF. The CDR3 DNA sequence: TGTGCCAGCAGCCCTACTAGCCCTAGCTCCTACGAGCAGTACTTC.

This clone was seen only a few times. This chain uses TRBV19 with TRBJ2-7; TRBD2 is a possible D gene (5 bases). From germline, CDR1 is LNHDA and CDR2 SQIVND (reference sequence). The CDR3 spans 14 residues. The V end lost 6 bases, the J end lost 2 bases, and 14 bases lay between the germline ends. DNA for the CDR3: TGTGCCAGTAGCCACTCTATGGAGGCCTACGAGCAGTACTTC. Translated: CASSHSMEAYEQYF.

This sequence joins TRBV5-6 and TRBJ2-3; 7 bases match TRBD1. Germline CDR1 is SGHDT and CDR2 is YYEEEE. The junction had 2 bases not matched to a gene; V was cut back by 0 bases and J by 4 bases. This CDR3 has 14 residues. The CDR3 loop reads CASSLGQGSDTQYF. The DNA of the CDR3 is TGTGCCAGCAGCTTGGGACAGGGCTCAGATACGCAGTATTTT.

J is TRBJ2-7 and V is TRBV28; 7 bases line up with TRBD1. The CDR3 extends over 16 amino acids. Germline values: CDR1 MDHEN, CDR2 SYDVKM. J lost 3 bases, V lost 2 bases, and 10 bases had no gene match. DNA of the CDR3: TGTGCCAGCAGTTTAGTCCTTCGACAGGGCGGCTACGAGCAGTACTTC. This encodes CASSLVLRQGGYEQYF.

This clone was counted only a few times. The chain links TRBV10-2 to TRBJ1-5; weak D call: TRBD1 (5 bases). V lost 5 bases and J lost 1, with 15 bases in between. The CDR3 has 16 residues. CDR1 is WSHSY, CDR2 SAAADI, per germline. The CDR3 protein is CASSNQGTKSNQPQHF. The CDR3 DNA follows: TGCGCCAGCAGTAATCAGGGAACGAAAAGCAATCAGCCCCAGCATTTT.

In its sample, this clone was seen a few times. This chain links TRBV7-2 with TRBJ2-5; 7 bases agree with TRBD2. The trim removed 4 bases at V and 5 bases at J, leaving 7 bases unmatched. Germline CDR1 SGHTA, CDR2 FQGNSA. This CDR3 has 14 amino acids. The CDR3 protein is CASSSWTRWETQYF. CDR3 coding DNA: TGTGCCAGCAGCTCCTGGACTAGATGGGAGACCCAGTACTTC.

This chain links TRBV7-9 with TRBJ1-3, with TRBD1 as a possible D gene (6 bases). The CDR3 runs to 17 residues. The V gene lost 0 bases and the J gene lost 0 bases, with 12 bases spanning the gap. Germline CDR1 reads SEHNR; CDR2 reads FQNEAQ (reference sequence). CDR3 residues: CASSLALGQSSGNTIYF. The CDR3 coding sequence is TGTGCCAGCAGCTTAGCGCTCGGACAGAGCTCTGGAAACACCATATATTTT. The full variable domain, in which reference TRBV7-9 and TRBJ1-3 provide the parts outside the CDR3, is DTGVSQNPRHKITKRGQNVTFRCDPISEHNRLYWYRQTLGQGPEFLTYFQNEAQLEKSRLLSDRFSAERPKGSFSTLEIQRTEQGDSAMYLCASSLALGQSSGNTIYFGEGSWLTVV.

The chain links TRBV27 to TRBJ2-7; 7 nucleotides match TRBD2. V dropped 4 bases and J dropped 5; count of bases not matched to a gene: 14. The CDR3 runs to 16 residues. Germline CDR1 and CDR2: MNHEY and SMNVEV (reference sequence). CDR3 coding DNA: TGTGCCAGCAGTTCCCCGTCCGCGGGAGAAGTCGACGAGCAGTACTTC. Translated, it gives CASSSPSAGEVDEQYF.

The sample holds a few counts of this clone. The V gene is TRBV29-1, the J gene TRBJ2-1; 8 bases are a match to TRBD2. CDR1 SQVTM and CDR2 ANQGSEA come from the germline V gene. The CDR3 contains 13 residues. In DNA form, the CDR3 reads TGCAGGGGAGTCGGGGGGGATTTGAATGAGCAGTTCTTC. Amino acids: CRGVGGDLNEQFF.

This clone occurred a few times. The chain has TRBV5-1 and TRBJ2-1; 8 bases line up with TRBD2. Germline V gives CDR1 SGHRS, CDR2 YFSETQ. The ends lost 3 bases at V and 8 bases at J; junction bases unmatched: 7. The CDR3 extends over 14 amino acids. The CDR3 bases are TGCGCCAGCAGCTCGGGACTAGAAGGGCATGAGCAGTTCTTC. Amino acids: CASSSGLEGHEQFF.

The genes are TRBV9 and TRBJ2-4; 8 bases fit TRBD2. The junction had 5 bases not matched to a gene; V was cut back by 3 bases and J by 0 bases. CDR1 and CDR2 from the germline V gene are SGDLS and YYNGEE. The CDR3 covers 16 residues. In nucleotides, the CDR3 is TGTGCCAGCAGCGCCGGAGCGGGGGTAGCCAAAAACATTCAGTACTTC. It encodes CASSAGAGVAKNIQYF. The complete variable domain, with remaining parts taken from reference TRBV9 and TRBJ2-4, reads DSGVTQTPKHLITATGQRVTLRCSPRSGDLSVYWYQQSLDQGLQFLIQYYNGEERAKGNILERFSAQQFPDLHSELNLSSLELGDSALYFCASSAGAGVAKNIQYFGAGTRLSVL.

V gene TRBV29-1 combines with J gene TRBJ1-4; possible D gene TRBD1, 5 bases. The V gene lost 6 bases and the J gene lost 4 bases, with 15 bases spanning the gap. The germline CDR1 and CDR2 sequences are SQVTM and ANQGSEA. This CDR3 has 14 residues. The CDR3 here is CSVRERGVNEKLFF. The DNA for the CDR3 is TGCAGCGTCCGGGAGCGGGGGGTTAATGAAAAACTGTTTTTT.

The chain has TRBV10-2 and TRBJ1-2; D is uncertain. The CDR3 totals 15 residues. V was cut by 3 bases and J by 0 bases, with 11 bases left in between. The germline V gene encodes CDR1 WSHSY and CDR2 SAAADI. Written as DNA, the CDR3 is TGCGCCAGCAGTGACCTGGGCCCAGCTAACTATGGCTACACCTTC. Translated: CASSDLGPANYGYTF.

This chain links TRBV2 with TRBJ2-3, with TRBD2 matching over 11 bases. V was pared by 8 bases and J by 0 bases, with 10 bases of the junction left unmatched. This CDR3 is built from 17 residues. The germline V gene encodes CDR1 SNHLY and CDR2 FYNNEI. DNA for the CDR3: TGTGCCAGCCAAACCTGGACTAGCGGGTCTAGCACAGATACGCAGTATTTT. Its translation is CASQTWTSGSSTDTQYF.

This clone turned up a few times. The V and J genes are TRBV2 and TRBJ2-1; D is perhaps TRBD2 (5 bases). This CDR3 spans 14 amino acids. Germline V gene sequence: CDR1 SNHLY, CDR2 FYNNEI. V lost 7 bases, J lost 9 bases, and 19 bases lay in between. The CDR3 region is CASTLGPSGSEQFF. Here the CDR3 DNA reads TGTGCCAGCACCTTAGGGCCGTCGGGGTCTGAGCAGTTCTTC.

The CDR3 DNA reads TGTGCCAGCAGCCTTAAACAGGGAGGCACAGATACGCAGTATTTT. It codes for CASSLKQGGTDTQYF. V is TRBV7-3 and J is TRBJ2-3; D may be TRBD1 (6 bases). The germline V gene encodes CDR1 SGHTA and CDR2 FQGTGA. The CDR3 has 15 amino acids. The V gene lost 5 bases and the J gene lost 1 base, with 13 bases spanning the gap.

J is TRBJ2-7 and V is TRBV10-3, with D possibly matching TRBD1 (6 bases). Germline CDR1 is ENHRY and CDR2 is SYGVKD. This CDR3 spans 15 amino acids. V was shortened by 6 bases and J by 2 bases, with 17 bases between the two germline ends. The CDR3 sequence is CAISLQGTYTYEQYF. Written as DNA, the CDR3 is TGTGCCATCAGCCTACAGGGAACTTATACCTACGAGCAGTACTTC.

This chain uses TRBV11-3 with TRBJ2-3, with 10 bases matching TRBD2. From germline, CDR1 is SGHNT and CDR2 YENEEA. This CDR3 has 17 amino acids. The V segment lost 6 bases and the J segment 3 bases; nucleotides outside the gene matches: 12. CDR3 residues: CASRPGASGRGTDTQYF. CDR3 nucleotide sequence: TGTGCCAGCAGGCCGGGGGCTAGCGGGAGAGGAACAGATACGCAGTATTTT.

This chain joins TRBV5-1 and TRBJ1-1; unclear D gene. From germline, CDR1 is SGHRS and CDR2 YFSETQ. This CDR3 is 15 amino acids long. V was clipped by 0 bases and J by 0 bases, with 9 bases between them. CDR3 sequence (DNA): TGCGCCAGCAGCTTGGAGGAGGCCCTGAACACTGAAGCTTTCTTT. Translating it yields CASSLEEALNTEAFF.

V usage is TRBV29-1 and J usage is TRBJ2-5; D is possibly TRBD1 (5 bases). Near its end, the DNA agrees better with TRBJ2-7, so the J call may be wrong. The CDR3 sequence is 17 residues long. The germline V gene has CDR1 SQVTM and CDR2 ANQGSEA. In DNA form, the CDR3 reads TGCAGCGTTTTAGAAAGCTATAGGCAGGGTTCCTGGGGCGAGCAGTACTTC. Translation gives CSVLESYRQGSWGEQYF.

V gene TRBV7-9 combines with J gene TRBJ2-5, with 9 bases that match TRBD1. After removal of 5 bases from V and 4 bases from J, the junction contained 11 bases not matched to a gene. The germline V gene has CDR1 SEHNR and CDR2 FQNEAQ (reference sequence). The CDR3 is 16 residues long. CDR3 nucleotides: TGTGCCAGCAGCGCCTCCGGGACAGGGAATAGAGAGACCCAGTACTTC. As protein: CASSASGTGNRETQYF.

This chain links TRBV11-2 with TRBJ2-7, with 7 nucleotides matching TRBD1. This CDR3 region has 14 residues. V gave up 5 bases and J gave up 6 bases; unmatched junction bases: 10. Germline assignment: CDR1 SGHAT and CDR2 FQNNGV. The CDR3, as DNA: TGTGCCAGCAGCCACAACCCGGGACAGAGCGAGCAGTACTTC. It specifies CASSHNPGQSEQYF.

This clone was found a few times. The gene calls are TRBV27 and TRBJ1-4, with 8 bases fitting TRBD1. Germline CDR1 and CDR2: MNHEY and SMNVEV (reference sequence). V shed 6 bases, J shed 6 bases, and the junction held 6 bases outside the gene matches. This CDR3 is 14 amino acids long. Written as DNA, the CDR3 is TGTGCCAGCAGGCACGACAGGGGCGATGAAAAACTGTTTTTT. Its protein product is CASRHDRGDEKLFF.

This clone showed up just once. The gene calls are TRBV5-4 and TRBJ2-5; D possibly corresponds to TRBD2 (6 bases). V lost 5 bases to trimming and J lost 3 bases, with 14 bases between them. The CDR3 is 14 residues long. The germline V gene encodes CDR1 SGHNT and CDR2 YYREEE (reference sequence). CDR3 sequence: CASSLMAGKETQYF. CDR3 nucleotides: TGTGCCAGCAGTCTCATGGCGGGAAAAGAGACCCAGTACTTC.